This T cell receptor (beta chain) derives from a study of siplizumab effects on memory and regulatory T cells. Here immunoSEQ multiplex PCR was the method, and the copy in TCRdb shows in-frame clones only, minus some. The sample has nearly 95,000 clones, about 93% seen once. This TCR came from a human donor in good health. Sample: non-Treg CD4+ T cells sorted from blood.

CDR3: CASRPIRRSNQPQHF. Written as DNA, the CDR3 is TGTGCCAGCAGACCCATTAGGAGGAGCAATCAGCCCCAGCATTTT. The rearrangement links TRBV6-6 to TRBJ1-5; D is ambiguous. With 6 bases removed from V and 1 base from J, the gap between germline ends came to 13 bases. Germline CDR1 MNHNY, CDR2 SVGAGI (reference sequence). This CDR3 has 15 residues.